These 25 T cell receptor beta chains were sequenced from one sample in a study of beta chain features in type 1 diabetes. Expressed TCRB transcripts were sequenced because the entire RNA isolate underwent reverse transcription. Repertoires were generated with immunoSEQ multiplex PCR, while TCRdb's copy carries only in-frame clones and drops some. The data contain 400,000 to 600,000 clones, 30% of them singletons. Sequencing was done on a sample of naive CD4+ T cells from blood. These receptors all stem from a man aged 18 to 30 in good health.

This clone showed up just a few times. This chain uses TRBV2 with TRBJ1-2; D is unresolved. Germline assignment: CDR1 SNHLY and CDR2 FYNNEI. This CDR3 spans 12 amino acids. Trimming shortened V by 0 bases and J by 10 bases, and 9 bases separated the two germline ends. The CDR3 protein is CASSEARELYTF. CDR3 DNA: TGTGCCAGCAGTGAAGCTAGAGAACTCTACACCTTC.

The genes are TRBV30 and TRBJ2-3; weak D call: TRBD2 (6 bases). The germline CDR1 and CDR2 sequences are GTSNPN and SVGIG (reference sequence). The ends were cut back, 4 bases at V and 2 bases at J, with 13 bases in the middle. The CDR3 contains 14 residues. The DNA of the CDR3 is TGTGCCTGGATGCTCGCGGGACCCACAGATACGCAGTATTTT. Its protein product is CAWMLAGPTDTQYF.

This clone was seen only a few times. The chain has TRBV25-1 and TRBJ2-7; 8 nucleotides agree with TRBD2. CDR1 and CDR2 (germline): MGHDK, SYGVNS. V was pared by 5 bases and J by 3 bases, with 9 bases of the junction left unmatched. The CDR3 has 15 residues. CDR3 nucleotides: TGTGCCAGCAGTCAAAGAGGCACTAGCGGCTACGAGCAGTACTTC. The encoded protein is CASSQRGTSGYEQYF.

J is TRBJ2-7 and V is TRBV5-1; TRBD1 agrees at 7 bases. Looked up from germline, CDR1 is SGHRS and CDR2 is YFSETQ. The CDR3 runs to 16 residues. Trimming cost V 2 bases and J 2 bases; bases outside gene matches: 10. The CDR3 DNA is TGCGCCAGCAGCTTTCTGATACCGGGACAGACCTACGAGCAGTACTTC. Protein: CASSFLIPGQTYEQYF.

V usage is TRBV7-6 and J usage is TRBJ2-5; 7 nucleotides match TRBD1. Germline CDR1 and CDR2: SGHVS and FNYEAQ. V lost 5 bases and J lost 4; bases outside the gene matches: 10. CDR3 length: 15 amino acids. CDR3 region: CASSAKGPGGETQYF. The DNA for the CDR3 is TGTGCCAGCAGCGCGAAAGGGCCAGGGGGAGAGACCCAGTACTTC.

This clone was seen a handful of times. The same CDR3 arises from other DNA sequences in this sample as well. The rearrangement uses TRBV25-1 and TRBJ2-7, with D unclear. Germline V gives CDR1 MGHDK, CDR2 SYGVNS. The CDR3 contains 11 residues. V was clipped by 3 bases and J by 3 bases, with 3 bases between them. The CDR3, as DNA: TGTGCCAGCAGTGACTACTACGAGCAGTACTTC. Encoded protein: CASSDYYEQYF.

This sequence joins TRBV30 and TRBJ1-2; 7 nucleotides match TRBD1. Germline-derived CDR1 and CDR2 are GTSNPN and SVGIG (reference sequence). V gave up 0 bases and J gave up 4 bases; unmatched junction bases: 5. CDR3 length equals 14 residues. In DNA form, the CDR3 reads TGTGCCTGGAGTGTCCGGGACAGATTCTATGGCTACACCTTC. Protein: CAWSVRDRFYGYTF.

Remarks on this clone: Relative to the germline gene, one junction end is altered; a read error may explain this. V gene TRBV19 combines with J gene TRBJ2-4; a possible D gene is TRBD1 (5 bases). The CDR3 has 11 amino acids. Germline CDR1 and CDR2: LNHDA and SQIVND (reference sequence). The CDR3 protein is CASKSGLTRTF. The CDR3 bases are TGTGCCAGTAAGTCGGGCCTCACAAGGACATTC.

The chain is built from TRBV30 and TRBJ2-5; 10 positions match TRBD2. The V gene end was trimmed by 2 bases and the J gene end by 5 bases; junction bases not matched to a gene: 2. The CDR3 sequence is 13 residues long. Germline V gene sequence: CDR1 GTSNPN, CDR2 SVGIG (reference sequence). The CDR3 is CAWSLAGVETQYF. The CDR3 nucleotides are TGTGCCTGGAGTCTAGCGGGAGTTGAGACCCAGTACTTC.

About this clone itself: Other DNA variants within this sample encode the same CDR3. CDR3: CASSPAGSYNEQFF. DNA for the CDR3: TGTGCCAGCTCACCAGCGGGCTCCTACAATGAGCAGTTCTTC. The gene calls are TRBV18 and TRBJ2-1; possible D gene TRBD2, 5 bases. CDR3 size: 14 residues. Trimming took 2 bases from V and 0 from J, leaving 5 bases between them. CDR1 and CDR2 from the germline V gene are KGHSH and LQKENI.

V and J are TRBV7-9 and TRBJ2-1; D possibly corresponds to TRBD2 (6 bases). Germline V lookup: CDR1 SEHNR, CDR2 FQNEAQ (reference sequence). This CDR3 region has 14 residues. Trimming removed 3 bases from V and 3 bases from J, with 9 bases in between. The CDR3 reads CASSFSGNYNEQFF. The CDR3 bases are TGTGCCAGCAGCTTTAGCGGAAACTACAATGAGCAGTTCTTC.

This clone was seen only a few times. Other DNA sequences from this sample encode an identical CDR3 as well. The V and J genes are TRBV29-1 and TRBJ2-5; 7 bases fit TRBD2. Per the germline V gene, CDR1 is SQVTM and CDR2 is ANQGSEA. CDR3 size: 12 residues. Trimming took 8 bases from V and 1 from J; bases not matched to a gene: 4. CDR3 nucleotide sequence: TGCAGCTCCGGCGGGGGCCAAGAGACCCAGTACTTC. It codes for CSSGGGQETQYF.

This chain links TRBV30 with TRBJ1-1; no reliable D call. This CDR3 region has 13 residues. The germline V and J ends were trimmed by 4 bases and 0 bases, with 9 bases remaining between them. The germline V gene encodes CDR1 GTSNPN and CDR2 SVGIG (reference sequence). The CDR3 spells CAWKEHMNTEAFF. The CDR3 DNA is TGTGCCTGGAAGGAGCATATGAACACTGAAGCTTTCTTT.

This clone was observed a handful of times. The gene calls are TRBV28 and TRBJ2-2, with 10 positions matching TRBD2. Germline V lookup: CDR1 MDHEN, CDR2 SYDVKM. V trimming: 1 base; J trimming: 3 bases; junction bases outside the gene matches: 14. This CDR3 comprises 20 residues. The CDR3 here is CASSLSMVQREGPDTGELFF. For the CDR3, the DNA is TGTGCCAGCAGTTTATCGATGGTACAGCGGGAGGGCCCCGACACCGGGGAGCTGTTTTTT.

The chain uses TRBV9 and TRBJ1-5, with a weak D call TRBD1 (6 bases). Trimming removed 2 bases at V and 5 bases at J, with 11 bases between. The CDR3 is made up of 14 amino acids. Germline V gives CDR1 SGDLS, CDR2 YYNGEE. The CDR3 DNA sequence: TGTGCCAGCAGCGTGGGGTCAGGGGATCAGCCCCAGCATTTT. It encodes CASSVGSGDQPQHF.

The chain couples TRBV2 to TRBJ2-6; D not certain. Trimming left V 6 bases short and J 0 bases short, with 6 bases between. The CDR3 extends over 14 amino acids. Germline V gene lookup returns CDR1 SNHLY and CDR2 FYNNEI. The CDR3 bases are TGTGCCAGCAGCCGTTCCTCTGGGGCCAACGTCCTGACTTTC. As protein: CASSRSSGANVLTF.

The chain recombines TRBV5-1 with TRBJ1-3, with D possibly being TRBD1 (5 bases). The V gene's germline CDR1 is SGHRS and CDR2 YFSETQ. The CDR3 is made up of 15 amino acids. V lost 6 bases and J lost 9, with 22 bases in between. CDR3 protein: CASTTEGTSASTIYF. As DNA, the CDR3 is TGCGCCAGCACTACAGAAGGGACGTCTGCCTCCACCATATATTTT.

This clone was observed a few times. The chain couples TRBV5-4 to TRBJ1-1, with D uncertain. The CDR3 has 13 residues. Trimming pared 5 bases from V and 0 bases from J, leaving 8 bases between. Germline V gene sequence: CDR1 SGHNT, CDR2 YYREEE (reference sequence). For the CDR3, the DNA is TGTGCCAGCAGTCGGACGGTGAACACTGAAGCTTTCTTT. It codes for CASSRTVNTEAFF.

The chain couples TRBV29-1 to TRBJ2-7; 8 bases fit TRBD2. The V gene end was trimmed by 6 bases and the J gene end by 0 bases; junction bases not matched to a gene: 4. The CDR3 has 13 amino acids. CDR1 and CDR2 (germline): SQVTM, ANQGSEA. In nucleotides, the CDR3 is TGCAGCGTGGGCGGGGGGAGCTCCTACGAGCAGTACTTC. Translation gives CSVGGGSSYEQYF.

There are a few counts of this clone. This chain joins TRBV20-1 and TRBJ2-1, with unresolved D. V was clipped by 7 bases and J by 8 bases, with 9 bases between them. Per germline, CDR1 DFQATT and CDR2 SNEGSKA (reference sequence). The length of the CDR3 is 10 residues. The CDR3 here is CSGRVDEQFF. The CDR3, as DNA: TGCAGTGGTCGTGTCGATGAGCAGTTCTTC.

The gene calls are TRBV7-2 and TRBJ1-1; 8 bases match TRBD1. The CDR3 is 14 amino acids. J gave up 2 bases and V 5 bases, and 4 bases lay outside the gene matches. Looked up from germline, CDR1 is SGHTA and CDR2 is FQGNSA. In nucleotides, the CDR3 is TGTGCCAGCAGCGCGGACAGGGCCAACACTGAAGCTTTCTTT. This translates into CASSADRANTEAFF.

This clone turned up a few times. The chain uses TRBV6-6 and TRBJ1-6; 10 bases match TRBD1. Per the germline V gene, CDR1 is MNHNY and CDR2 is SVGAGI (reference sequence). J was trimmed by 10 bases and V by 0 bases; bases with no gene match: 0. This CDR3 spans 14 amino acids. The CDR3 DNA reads TGTGCCAGCAGTTACTCGGGACAGGGGTCACCCCTCCACTTT. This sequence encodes CASSYSGQGSPLHF.

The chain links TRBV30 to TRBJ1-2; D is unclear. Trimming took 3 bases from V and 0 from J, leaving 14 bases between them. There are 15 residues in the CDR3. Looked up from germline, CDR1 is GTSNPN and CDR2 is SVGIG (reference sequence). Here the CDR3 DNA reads TGTGCCTGGAGGGTTCATGAGTTGACTAACTATGGCTACACCTTC. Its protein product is CAWRVHELTNYGYTF. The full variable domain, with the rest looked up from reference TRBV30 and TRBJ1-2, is SQTIHQWPATLVQPVGSPLSLECTVEGTSNPNLYWYRQAAGRGLQLLFYSVGIGQISSEVPQNLSASRPQDRQFILSSKKLLLSDSGFYLCAWRVHELTNYGYTFGSGTRLTVV.

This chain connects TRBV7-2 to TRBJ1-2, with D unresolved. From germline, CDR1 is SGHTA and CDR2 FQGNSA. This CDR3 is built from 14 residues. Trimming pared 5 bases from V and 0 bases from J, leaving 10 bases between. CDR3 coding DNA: TGTGCCAGCAGCCCCTCGATAACTAACTATGGCTACACCTTC. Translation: CASSPSITNYGYTF. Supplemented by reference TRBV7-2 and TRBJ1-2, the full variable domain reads GAGVSQSPSNKVTEKGKDVELRCDPISGHTALYWYRQSLGQGLEFLIYFQGNSAPDKSGLPSDRFSAERTGGSVSTLTIQRTQQEDSAVYLCASSPSITNYGYTFGSGTRLTVV.

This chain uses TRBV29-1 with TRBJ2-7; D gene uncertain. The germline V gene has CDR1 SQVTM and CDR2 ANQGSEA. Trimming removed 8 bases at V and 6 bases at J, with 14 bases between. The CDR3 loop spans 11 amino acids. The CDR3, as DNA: TGCAGCACCCGAGGACCAGCCGAGCAGTACTTC. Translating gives CSTRGPAEQYF.